This TCR beta chain was retrieved from a study of cytomegalovirus exposure and HLA in healthy donors. The CDR3 is 15 residues long. Losses at the gene ends were 2 bases for V and 5 bases for J; bases not matched to a gene: 4. Germline CDR1 and CDR2: SGHDT and YYEEEE. Donors in the study were healthy people who gave bone marrow. A multiplex PCR was run with 60 Vbeta primers and 13 Jbeta primers. Profiling relied on immunoSEQ multiplex PCR, and the TCRdb table lists in-frame clones only, not all of them. This table lists 65,000 to 90,000 clones. J is TRBJ1-4 and V is TRBV5-6; 9 bases agree with TRBD1. The sample comprised PBMCs. The sequence derives from a female donor in good health and CMV-seropositive. CDR3 nucleotide sequence: TGTGCCAGCAGCTTACGCGGGACAGGGAATGAAAAACTGTTTTTT. It translates to CASSLRGTGNEKLFF.